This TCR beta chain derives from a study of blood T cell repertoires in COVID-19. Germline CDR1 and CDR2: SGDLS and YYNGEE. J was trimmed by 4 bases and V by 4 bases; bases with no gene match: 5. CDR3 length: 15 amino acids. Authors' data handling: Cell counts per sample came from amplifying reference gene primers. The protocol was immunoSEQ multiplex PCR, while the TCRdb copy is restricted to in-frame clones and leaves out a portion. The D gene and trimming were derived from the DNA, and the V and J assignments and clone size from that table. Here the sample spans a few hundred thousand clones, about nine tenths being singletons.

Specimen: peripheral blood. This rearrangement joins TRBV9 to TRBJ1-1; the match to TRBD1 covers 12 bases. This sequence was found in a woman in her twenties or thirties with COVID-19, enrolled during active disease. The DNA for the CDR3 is TGTGCCAGCAGCCCTGGGACAGGGGGCTTCACTGAAGCTTTCTTT. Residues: CASSPGTGGFTEAFF.